This TCR beta chain is drawn from a study of T cell changes during pregnancy in multiple sclerosis. Germline V lookup: CDR1 SGDLS, CDR2 YYNGEE. V was pared by 0 bases and J by 9 bases, with 16 bases between. There are 15 residues in the CDR3. Measured with immunoSEQ multiplex PCR; TCRdb has only the in-frame clones, and not every one. Of 88,000 or so clones in the sample, about 91% were seen once. This receptor was obtained from a female donor with multiple sclerosis, enrolled in a pregnancy study. The rearrangement uses TRBV9 and TRBJ2-1; tentatively, D is TRBD2 (7 bases). The sequencing here drew on peripheral blood, taken before pregnancy. Here the CDR3 reads CASSVVAGAGREQFF. The CDR3 coding sequence is TGTGCCAGCAGCGTAGTTGCGGGGGCGGGGCGTGAGCAGTTCTTC.